This is a list of T cell receptor beta chains from one sample in a study of blood T cells in healthy people across ages. TCRdb independently ran MiXCR on the 5' RACE reads; one entry per CDR3 protein. The sample has roughly 1.5 million distinct CDR3 sequences, approximately 42% seen once; the top ten hold less than 5%. The sample comprised blood. The source is a woman under 30 in good health. CDR3s include the opening cysteine and the closing phenylalanine or tryptophan. A D gene is named only where the DNA matches it firmly. Some rows have no size entry. The others give once, few or many, or a class for an expanded clone.

V gene: TRBV10-1
D gene: TRBD2
clone size: -
J gene: TRBJ2-3
CDR3 DNA: TGCGCCAGCAGTGAAGCGGGAGCGAACCTTAATACGCAGTATTTT
CDR3 protein: CASSEAGANLNTQYF

V gene: TRBV20-1
D gene: -
clone size: -
J gene: TRBJ2-1
CDR3 DNA: TGCAGTGCTAGAACCGGGGGGCTTGAAGGCAATGAGCAGTTCTTC
CDR3 protein: CSARTGGLEGNEQFF

V gene: TRBV20-1
D gene: TRBD1
clone size: -
J gene: TRBJ2-1
CDR3 DNA: TGCAGTGCTAGACGGCAGGGGGTTAATGAGCAGTTCTTC
CDR3 protein: CSARRQGVNEQFF

V gene: TRBV7-2
D gene: -
clone size: -
J gene: TRBJ1-1
CDR3 DNA: TGTGCCAGCGCACGAGGCGGGAGTGCGGGTGAAGTTTTCTTT
CDR3 protein: CASARGGSAGEVFF

V gene: TRBV12-3/TRBV12-4
D gene: -
clone size: -
J gene: TRBJ2-3
CDR3 DNA: TGTGCCAGCAGTAGCAGGACAGAAGATACGCAGTATTTT
CDR3 protein: CASSSRTEDTQYF

V gene: TRBV5-1
D gene: TRBD2
clone size: -
J gene: TRBJ2-1
CDR3 DNA: TGCGCCAGCAGCTTGGTGGGTAGCGGGTCAGAGCGGGGTGAGCAGTTCTTC
CDR3 protein: CASSLVGSGSERGEQFF

V gene: TRBV12-3/TRBV12-4
D gene: -
clone size: once
J gene: TRBJ2-7
CDR3 DNA: TGTGCCAGCAGTTTGATGGGCCGGGAATCCTACAATGAGCAGTACTTC
CDR3 protein: CASSLMGRESYNEQYF

V gene: TRBV14
D gene: -
clone size: few
J gene: TRBJ1-2
CDR3 DNA: TGTGCCAGCAGCCAAGCGGTGACAGGCGCCTATGGCTACACCTTC
CDR3 protein: CASSQAVTGAYGYTF

V gene: TRBV4-1
D gene: -
clone size: -
J gene: TRBJ2-5
CDR3 DNA: TGCGCCAGCAGCCAAGATAGGGCAGCGGGAGAGACCCAGTACTTC
CDR3 protein: CASSQDRAAGETQYF

V gene: TRBV10-2
D gene: -
clone size: -
J gene: TRBJ2-7
CDR3 DNA: TGCGCCAGCCACGGAGGAAACAGCTTACCCTACGAGCAGTACTTC
CDR3 protein: CASHGGNSLPYEQYF

V gene: TRBV15
D gene: TRBD2
clone size: few
J gene: TRBJ2-7
CDR3 DNA: TGTGCCACCAGCAGAGGACTAGCGGACGATTCCTACGAGCAGTACTTC
CDR3 protein: CATSRGLADDSYEQYF

V gene: TRBV27
D gene: TRBD2
clone size: few
J gene: TRBJ2-1
CDR3 DNA: TGTGCCAGCAAGATGCGGGAGGCAGGATATAACAATGAGCAGTTCTTC
CDR3 protein: CASKMREAGYNNEQFF

V gene: TRBV7-2
D gene: TRBD2
clone size: few
J gene: TRBJ2-7
CDR3 DNA: TGTGCCAGCAGCTTAGAGCGGGGGATCTCCTACGAGCAGTACTTC
CDR3 protein: CASSLERGISYEQYF

V gene: TRBV5-1
D gene: TRBD2
clone size: -
J gene: TRBJ2-3
CDR3 DNA: TGCGCCAGCAGCTTGATTAGCGGGTCTAGCACAGATACGCAGTATTTT
CDR3 protein: CASSLISGSSTDTQYF

V gene: TRBV13
D gene: -
clone size: -
J gene: TRBJ1-2
CDR3 DNA: TGTGCCAGCAGCCGTCGAGCCGGGAATAAGAATGACTACACCTTC
CDR3 protein: CASSRRAGNKNDYTF

V gene: TRBV5-6
D gene: TRBD1
clone size: -
J gene: TRBJ2-7
CDR3 DNA: TGTGCCAGCAGCCGAAACCGGGACAGCTTCTCCTACGAGCAGTACTTC
CDR3 protein: CASSRNRDSFSYEQYF

V gene: TRBV19
D gene: TRBD1
clone size: -
J gene: TRBJ1-1
CDR3 DNA: TGTGCCAGTATTAGGGACAGAGTGAACACTGAAGCTTTCTTT
CDR3 protein: CASIRDRVNTEAFF

V gene: TRBV28
D gene: -
clone size: once
J gene: TRBJ2-3
CDR3 DNA: TGTGCCAGCAACCCCCTGGGGCCCCGCGGAGATACGCAGTATTTT
CDR3 protein: CASNPLGPRGDTQYF

V gene: TRBV5-1
D gene: TRBD1
clone size: -
J gene: TRBJ1-2
CDR3 DNA: TGCGCCAGCAGCTTGGTGGGACAGGAAGCCTTTGGCTACACCTTC
CDR3 protein: CASSLVGQEAFGYTF

V gene: TRBV4-3
D gene: -
clone size: -
J gene: TRBJ2-1
CDR3 DNA: TGCGCCAGCAGCCACACCGGGACCAGGAGCAATGAGCAGTTCTTC
CDR3 protein: CASSHTGTRSNEQFF

V gene: TRBV28
D gene: TRBD1
clone size: -
J gene: TRBJ2-7
CDR3 DNA: TGTGCCAGCAGTTCGGGACAGGTAGGCGAGCAGTACTTC
CDR3 protein: CASSSGQVGEQYF

V gene: TRBV29-1
D gene: -
clone size: -
J gene: TRBJ1-1
CDR3 DNA: TGCAGCGTTGGGCCCGGCAGGACAAACACTGAAGCTTTCTTT
CDR3 protein: CSVGPGRTNTEAFF